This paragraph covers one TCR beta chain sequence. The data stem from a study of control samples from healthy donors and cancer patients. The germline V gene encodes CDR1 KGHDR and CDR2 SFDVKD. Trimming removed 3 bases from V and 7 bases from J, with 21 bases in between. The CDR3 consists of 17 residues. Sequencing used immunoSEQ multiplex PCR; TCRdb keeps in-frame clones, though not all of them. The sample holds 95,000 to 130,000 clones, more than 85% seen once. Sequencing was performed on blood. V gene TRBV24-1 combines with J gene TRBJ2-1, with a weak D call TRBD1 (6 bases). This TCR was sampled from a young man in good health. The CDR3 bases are TGTGCCACCAGTGATCCCGCCTCGGGACAAGGCGCGAATGAGCAGTTCTTC. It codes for CATSDPASGQGANEQFF.